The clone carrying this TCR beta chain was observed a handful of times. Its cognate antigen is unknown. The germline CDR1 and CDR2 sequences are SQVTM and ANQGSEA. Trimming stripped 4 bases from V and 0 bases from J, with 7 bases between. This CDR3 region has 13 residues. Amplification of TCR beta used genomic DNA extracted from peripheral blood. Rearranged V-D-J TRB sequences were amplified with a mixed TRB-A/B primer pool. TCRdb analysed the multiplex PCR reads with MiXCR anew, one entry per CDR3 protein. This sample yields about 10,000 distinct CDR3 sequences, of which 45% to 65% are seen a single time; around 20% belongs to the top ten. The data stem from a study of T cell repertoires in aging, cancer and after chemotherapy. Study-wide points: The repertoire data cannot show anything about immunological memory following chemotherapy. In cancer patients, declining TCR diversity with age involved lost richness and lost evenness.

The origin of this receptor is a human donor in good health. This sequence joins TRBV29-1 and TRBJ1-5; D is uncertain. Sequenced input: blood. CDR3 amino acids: CSVAQNSNQPQHF. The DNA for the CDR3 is TGCAGCGTTGCACAGAATAGCAATCAGCCCCAGCATTTT.